This TCR beta chain was identified in a study of T cell changes during pregnancy in multiple sclerosis. Germline assignment: CDR1 LNHNV and CDR2 YYDKDF (reference sequence). CDR3 size: 12 residues. With 2 bases removed from V and 6 bases from J, the gap between germline ends came to 5 bases. The assay was immunoSEQ multiplex PCR, and TCRdb's table has in-frame clones only and misses some. The table lists roughly 120,000 clones, about 90% of them singletons. V is TRBV15 and J is TRBJ2-1; D is unclear. This receptor was identified in a female donor with multiple sclerosis, enrolled in a pregnancy study. Sequencing used peripheral blood, obtained in the third trimester of pregnancy. The CDR3 sequence: CATSRPSNEQFF. The CDR3 nucleotides read TGTGCCACCAGCAGACCCTCCAATGAGCAGTTCTTC.